This T cell receptor beta chain was profiled in a study of blood T cell repertoires in COVID-19. Study-level background: Researchers got acute and convalescent COVID-19 samples from the United States, Italy and Spain.

TCRdb keeps only in-frame clones here, not all; method: immunoSEQ multiplex PCR. The data show about 310,000 clones, about 90% seen once. Between the trimmed V and J ends, which lost 7 bases and 6 bases, there was a span of 9 bases. CDR3 length: 11 amino acids. The receptor was derived from a man between 18 and 35 years old with active or convalescent COVID-19. The sequenced sample consisted of peripheral blood. The chain recombines TRBV23-1 with TRBJ1-2; D is unresolved. TRBV23-1 is annotated as an ORF whose role is uncertain. The CDR3 DNA reads as TGCGCCAGCATTCAGCGGGATGGCTACACCTTC. Translated: CASIQRDGYTF.